This entry concerns a single T cell receptor beta chain. The data belong to a study of shared clonotypes between healthy human individuals. Sequencing used immunoSEQ multiplex PCR; TCRdb keeps in-frame clones, though not all of them. The sample has about 2.4 million clones, roughly 93% seen once. The origin of this receptor is a man younger than 30 in good health. Some clones in this sample may be carry-over from other donors' samples. Source material: naive CD4+ T cells from PBMCs. Subset noted: CD45RA+ positively selected.

The CDR3 region is CASSPSPGLAGGRWGEQYF. The CDR3 DNA sequence: TGTGCCAGCAGCCCTTCTCCGGGACTAGCTGGGGGTAGGTGGGGCGAGCAGTACTTC. The chain is built from TRBV5-4 and TRBJ2-7, with TRBD2 matching 9 bases. V shed 4 bases, J shed 6 bases, and the junction held 23 bases outside the gene matches. From germline, CDR1 is SGHNT and CDR2 YYREEE (reference sequence). The CDR3 contains 19 residues.